Given below is one TCR beta chain in context. The target of this receptor is not known. Base qualities are not at hand, and no much larger clone is one base apart. This specimen belongs to a study of blood T cell repertoires in COVID-19 (TCRdb year 2020). About the full investigation: Samples from collaborators originated in the United States, Italy and Spain and spanned both the acute and convalescent phases of COVID-19. The prospective study material was composed of cDNA or gDNA derived from T cells, B-cell-depleted T cells, or PBMCs. The dataset comprised deeply sampled blood TCRbeta repertoires from subjects exposed to, actively infected with, or recovered from COVID-19. The repertoires were released in a freely available public database intended as a resource for research on the immune response to SARS-CoV-2. The samples were drawn from two sources: the first 160 participants of the ongoing ImmuneRACE study, and 950 to 1,500 subjects contributed by 6 global collaborators. Sample metadata almost always included a de-identified subject ID, COVID-19 status, age in years and sex. Where available, HLA class I and class II types were obtained from metadata supplied by the sample provider rather than from assay-based typing. General conclusions and limits of the study: The quantity of clinical and demographic metadata differed by source and by participant and was supplied without curation.

In the germline V gene, CDR1 corresponds to MGHRA and CDR2 to YSYEKL. V is reduced by 6 bases and J by 8 bases, leaving a spacing of 20 bases between them. Inclusive of the bounding cysteine and phenylalanine, the CDR3 is 15 residues long. Just the 45-base CDR3 DNA is kept, in frame starting at base 1. The collaborating institutions used their own protocols to collect whole blood in K2EDTA tubes. For TCRbeta analysis, collaborators shipped samples as frozen whole blood, isolated PBMCs, or DNA extracted from either of those sample types. TCRbeta CDR3 regions were amplified from genomic DNA by means of the immunoSEQ Assay, a bias-controlled multiplex PCR. Per the original workflow: The number of nucleated cells in each sample was estimated from the amplification of reference gene primers within the assay. To quantify the absolute abundance of each unique TCRbeta CDR3 rearrangement, sequence reads were collapsed and filtered. Productive Simpson clonality was computed per sample as the square root of Simpson's diversity index over productive rearrangements. TCRdb re-hosts the immuneACCESS table, in-frame sequences only. Its copies lack some clones; in the studies checked, an unresolved V gene accounts for under half of them, and the cause for the rest is not known. V, J and clone size were drawn from that table, and D and trimming were deduced from the DNA. This sample lists 110,000 to 150,000 clones; 82% were detected once. The ten most abundant clones make up about 4.3% of the sample.

Sequencing input: peripheral blood. Here the chain combines TRBV4-1 and TRBJ2-1; the D gene is not confidently resolved. This sequence was found in an elderly woman with acute or convalescent COVID-19. The CDR3 protein is CASRVRHGPSYEQFF. The sequenced DNA: TGCGCCAGCAGAGTTCGTCATGGGCCAAGCTATGAGCAGTTCTTC.